Given below is one TCR beta chain in context. The sample originates from a study of blood T cell repertoires in COVID-19. In the study's own analysis: Estimates of nucleated cell counts were drawn from the amplification of reference gene primers. Only in-frame clones appear in the TCRdb table, and some are missing; sequencing was by immunoSEQ multiplex PCR. From that table come the V and J calls and clone size; the DNA was used to work out D and trimming. The repertoire holds under 200,000 clones, 90% to 95% seen once, with 0.5% to 0.55% in the top ten. Germline values: CDR1 SGHTA, CDR2 FQGTGA. V shed 2 bases and J 4 bases; nucleotides not matched to a gene: 14. The CDR3 runs to 18 residues.

The receptor was isolated from a man in his forties or fifties with acute or convalescent COVID-19. Sequencing was carried out using peripheral blood. This chain uses TRBV7-3 with TRBJ2-3; 8 bases are a match to TRBD2. The CDR3, as DNA: TGTGCCAGCAGCTTAGGTCGTATAGCGGGAAGGGACTCAGATACGCAGTATTTT. Protein: CASSLGRIAGRDSDTQYF.